The source of this T cell receptor beta chain is a study of blood T cell repertoires in COVID-19. The overall study: Acute-phase and convalescent COVID-19 samples originated in the United States, Italy and Spain.

Under the authors' procedure: The assay estimated nucleated cells by amplifying reference gene primers. The protocol was immunoSEQ multiplex PCR, while the TCRdb copy is restricted to in-frame clones and leaves out a portion. The V and J calls and clone size were taken over from that table, and D and trimming were inferred from the DNA. Of 80,000 or so clones in the sample, about 80% were seen once. The TCR comes from a woman aged 70-85 years with acute or convalescent COVID-19. Material for sequencing was peripheral blood.

CDR3 in amino acids: CASSPLHPGDSGNTIYF. In nucleotides, the CDR3 is TGTGCCAGCTCACCACTTCACCCAGGGGACTCTGGAAACACCATATATTTT. This chain joins TRBV18 and TRBJ1-3, with D possibly being TRBD1 (6 bases). The CDR3 sequence is 17 residues long. The germline V gene encodes CDR1 KGHSH and CDR2 LQKENI. The V gene lost 1 base and the J gene lost 0 bases, with 13 bases spanning the gap.